This T cell receptor (beta chain) was captured in a study of a mutant IDH1 vaccine in newly diagnosed glioma. Study background: Eight vaccine doses were administered to patients at weeks 1, 3, 5, 7, 11, 15, 19 and 23. Study-level findings and limits: No link was apparently found between pseudoprogression and changes in top peripheral T cell clonotypes.

Time point described: week 5, during vaccination. The investigators gave 300 ug of mutant IDH1 20-mer peptide in each vaccine dose, together with topical imiquimod. TCRdb's copy holds only in-frame clones and misses some; the assay was immunoSEQ multiplex PCR. The sample lists around 50,000 clones; 90% were seen once. Turning to this clone: No antigen is known for it.

The sequence was collected from a woman in her 40s with glioma. The sequenced sample was PBMCs, obtained from a glioma patient whose treatment included an IDH1 peptide vaccine.

This CDR3 is CASSLRQGSTDTQYF. For the CDR3, the DNA is TGTGCCAGCAGCCTTCGACAGGGAAGCACAGATACGCAGTATTTT. The V and J genes are TRBV7-2 and TRBJ2-3; 7 positions match TRBD1. The CDR3 has 15 amino acids. V shed 5 bases and J 0 bases; nucleotides not matched to a gene: 5. CDR1 and CDR2 (germline): SGHTA, FQGNSA.